The next 12 T cell receptor beta chains were all read from a single sample in a study of T-cell memory formation after mild COVID-19. TCRdb reanalysed the 5' RACE reads using MiXCR and keeps one entry per CDR3 protein. The sample lists about 410,000 distinct CDR3 sequences, about 25% occurring once. Source material: PBMCs or a T cell subset sorted from them (not recorded which). The receptors derive from an adult woman who had mild COVID-19 (a few samples of this study predate the infection). Cell type and time point are not known.

This clonotype turned up a few times. The V gene is TRBV15, the J gene TRBJ2-5; D unresolved. Germline V lookup: CDR1 LNHNV, CDR2 YYDKDF (reference sequence). V lost 0 bases to trimming and J lost 5 bases, with 4 bases between them. The CDR3 is 12 residues long. The CDR3 sequence: CATSRDVETQYF. The CDR3 coding sequence is TGTGCCACCAGCAGAGATGTCGAGACCCAGTACTTC.

This clonotype was observed a handful of times. The chain couples TRBV2 to TRBJ2-7, with TRBD1 matching 9 bases. The CDR3 spans 13 residues. Germline assignment: CDR1 SNHLY and CDR2 FYNNEI. V lost 8 bases, J lost 3 bases, and 5 bases stayed unmatched. The chain's CDR3 is CASGTGQGYEQYF. The CDR3 nucleotides are TGTGCCAGCGGAACGGGACAGGGCTACGAGCAGTACTTC.

CDR3 DNA sequence: TGTGCCAGCAGTGAAGAACTAGCGGGACGTACGCAGTATTTT. It yields the protein CASSEELAGRTQYF. The chain joins TRBV6-4 to TRBJ2-3; TRBD2 agrees at 10 bases. The junction had 5 bases not matched to a gene; V was cut back by 3 bases and J by 8 bases. Germline V gene sequence: CDR1 MRHNA, CDR2 SNTAGT. CDR3 length equals 14 residues.

CDR3 residues: CAARPLGRASGYTF. Here the CDR3 DNA reads TGTGCCGCCCGCCCCCTCGGCAGGGCGAGTGGCTACACCTTC. The chain is built from TRBV6-6 and TRBJ1-2, with D maybe TRBD1 (5 bases). Trimming removed 11 bases from V and 7 bases from J, with 23 bases in between. Germline V gives CDR1 MNHNY, CDR2 SVGAGI (reference sequence). The CDR3 length is 14 residues.

The chain has TRBV11-2 and TRBJ2-3; D call uncertain. Germline CDR1 SGHAT, CDR2 FQNNGV. The CDR3 runs 12 residues. The germline V and J ends were trimmed by 5 bases and 7 bases, with 10 bases remaining between them. The DNA of the CDR3 is TGTGCCAGCAGCCTGACGACCTATACGCAGTATTTT. Encoded protein: CASSLTTYTQYF.

At least ten counts were recorded for this clonotype. The J gene is TRBJ1-2, the V gene TRBV5-1; D is ambiguous. Germline CDR1 and CDR2: SGHRS and YFSETQ. This CDR3 region has 13 residues. V lost 0 bases to trimming and J lost 2 bases, with 5 bases between them. CDR3 nucleotides: TGCGCCAGCAGCTTGGTGGGAAACTATGGCTACACCTTC. Translated, it gives CASSLVGNYGYTF. The complete variable domain, with remaining parts taken from reference TRBV5-1 and TRBJ1-2, reads KAGVTQTPRYLIKTRGQQVTLSCSPISGHRSVSWYQQTPGQGLQFLFEYFSETQRNKGNFPGRFSGRQFSNSRSEMNVSTLELGDSALYLCASSLVGNYGYTFGSGTRLTVV.

This clonotype has only a few counts. The gene calls are TRBV6-2 or TRBV6-3 and TRBJ1-5, with D uncertain. Germline CDR1 and CDR2: MNHEY and SVGEGT. The germline V and J ends were trimmed by 2 bases and 7 bases, with 9 bases remaining between them. This CDR3 region has 13 residues. This chain's CDR3 is CASSYPGGQPQHF. The DNA of the CDR3 is TGTGCCAGCAGTTACCCGGGAGGGCAGCCCCAGCATTTT.

CDR3 bases: TGTGCCAGCAGCTTAAGCGGGAGGGCCGACAATGAGCAGTTCTTC. This encodes CASSLSGRADNEQFF. V usage is TRBV7-9 and J usage is TRBJ2-1; TRBD2 agrees at 10 bases. V dropped 2 bases and J dropped 5; count of bases not matched to a gene: 3. The CDR3 has 15 residues. The germline CDR1 and CDR2 sequences are SEHNR and FQNEAQ (reference sequence).

The V call is TRBV7-2, the J call TRBJ2-1, with TRBD2 matching over 7 bases. The CDR3 is 15 amino acids. Germline loops: CDR1 SGHTA, CDR2 FQGNSA. The trim removed 6 bases at V and 6 bases at J, leaving 11 bases unmatched. The CDR3 sequence is CASSDGGLQGNEQFF. CDR3 nucleotides: TGTGCCAGCAGTGACGGGGGACTACAAGGCAATGAGCAGTTCTTC.

This clonotype was picked up a small number of times. V is TRBV3-1 and J is TRBJ1-5; no firm D call. The CDR3 extends over 15 amino acids. Trimming stripped 3 bases from V and 5 bases from J, with 14 bases between. The V gene's germline CDR1 is LGHDT and CDR2 YNNKEL (reference sequence). The CDR3 DNA follows: TGTGCCAGCAGCCAGGGGTTTCCGCGCGATCAGCCCCAGCATTTT. Its translation: CASSQGFPRDQPQHF.

This clonotype was counted a few times. CDR3 bases: TGTGCCAGCAGTAAACAGGTTTACTACGAGCAGTACTTC. Translating it yields CASSKQVYYEQYF. The chain has TRBV12-3 or TRBV12-4 and TRBJ2-7; possibly TRBD1 for D (5 bases). Between the trimmed V and J ends, which lost 5 bases and 3 bases, there was a span of 11 bases. The CDR3 sequence is 13 residues long.

The V gene is TRBV6-2 or TRBV6-3, the J gene TRBJ2-7; D not resolved. Germline V gene sequence: CDR1 MNHEY, CDR2 SVGEGT. With 5 bases removed from V and 0 bases from J, the gap between germline ends came to 14 bases. The CDR3 loop spans 15 amino acids. CDR3 loop: CASSLSRRYSYEQYF. The CDR3 DNA sequence: TGTGCCAGCAGTCTGTCTCGACGGTACTCCTACGAGCAGTACTTC.